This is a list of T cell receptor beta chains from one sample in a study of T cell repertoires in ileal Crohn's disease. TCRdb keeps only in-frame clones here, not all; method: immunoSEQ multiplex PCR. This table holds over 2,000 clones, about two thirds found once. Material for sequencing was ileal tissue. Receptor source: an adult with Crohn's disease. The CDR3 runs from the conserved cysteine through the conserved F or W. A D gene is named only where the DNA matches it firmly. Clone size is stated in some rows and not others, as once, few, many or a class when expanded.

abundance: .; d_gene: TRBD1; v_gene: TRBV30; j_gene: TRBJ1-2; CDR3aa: CAWRTGASYGYTF; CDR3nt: TGTGCCTGGCGGACAGGGGCGTCCTATGGCTACACCTTC
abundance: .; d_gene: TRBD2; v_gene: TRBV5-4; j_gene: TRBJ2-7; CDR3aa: CASSEGTSGRAEDF; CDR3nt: TGTGCCAGCAGCGAGGGGACTAGCGGGAGGGCCGAAGACTTC
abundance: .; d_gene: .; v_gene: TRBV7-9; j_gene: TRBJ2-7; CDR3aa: CASRSRTANSYEQYF; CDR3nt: TGTGCCAGCAGGTCACGGACAGCGAACTCCTACGAGCAGTACTTC
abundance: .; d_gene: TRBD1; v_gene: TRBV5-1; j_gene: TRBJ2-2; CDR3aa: CASSFSRIGQGRGELFF; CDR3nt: TGCGCCAGCAGCTTCTCTAGAATAGGACAGGGGAGAGGGGAGCTGTTTTTT
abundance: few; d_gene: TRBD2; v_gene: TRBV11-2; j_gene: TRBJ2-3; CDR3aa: CASSPLAGGGVTTDTQYF; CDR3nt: TGTGCCAGCAGCCCCCTGGCGGGCGGGGGGGTCACCACAGATACGCAGTATTTT
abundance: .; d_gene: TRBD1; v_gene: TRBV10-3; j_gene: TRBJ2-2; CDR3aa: CAIRDREATGELFF; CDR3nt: TGTGCCATCCGGGACAGGGAGGCCACCGGGGAGCTGTTTTTT
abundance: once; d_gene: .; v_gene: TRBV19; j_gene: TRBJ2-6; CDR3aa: CASNKGSFGANVLTF; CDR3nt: TGTGCCAGTAATAAGGGGTCCTTTGGGGCCAACGTCCTGACTTTC
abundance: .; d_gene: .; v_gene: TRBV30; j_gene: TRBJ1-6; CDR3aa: CAWSVDPGPLHF; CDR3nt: TGTGCCTGGAGTGTCGACCCCGGGCCCCTCCACTTT
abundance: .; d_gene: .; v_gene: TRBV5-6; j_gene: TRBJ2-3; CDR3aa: CASSFRDTQYF; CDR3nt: TGTGCCAGCAGCTTCCGGGATACGCAGTATTTT
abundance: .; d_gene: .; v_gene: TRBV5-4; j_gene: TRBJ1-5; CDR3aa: CASSLDPNQPQHF; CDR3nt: TGTGCCAGCAGCTTGGATCCAAATCAGCCCCAGCATTTT
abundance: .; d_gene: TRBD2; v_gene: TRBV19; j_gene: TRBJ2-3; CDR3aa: CASTLTGTSGGYSTDTQYF; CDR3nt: TGTGCCAGTACCCTCACCGGGACTAGCGGGGGCTATAGCACAGATACGCAGTATTTT
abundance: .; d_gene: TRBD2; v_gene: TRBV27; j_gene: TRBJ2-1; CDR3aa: CASSYRGWKAGAYNEQFF; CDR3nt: TGTGCCAGCAGTTATAGGGGATGGAAAGCGGGAGCCTACAATGAGCAGTTCTTC
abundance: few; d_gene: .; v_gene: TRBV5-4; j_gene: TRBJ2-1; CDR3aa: CASSYGRWTEIYNEQFF; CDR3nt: TGTGCCAGCAGCTATGGTAGGTGGACAGAGATTTACAATGAGCAGTTCTTC
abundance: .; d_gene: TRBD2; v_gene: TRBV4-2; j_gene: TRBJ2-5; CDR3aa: CASSPLAGAQETQYF; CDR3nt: TGTGCCAGCAGCCCTTTAGCGGGTGCCCAAGAGACCCAGTACTTC
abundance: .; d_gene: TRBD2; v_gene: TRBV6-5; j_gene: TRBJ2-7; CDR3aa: CASSYSRGYPTEQYF; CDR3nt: TGTGCCAGCAGTTACTCGCGGGGGTATCCCACCGAGCAGTACTTC
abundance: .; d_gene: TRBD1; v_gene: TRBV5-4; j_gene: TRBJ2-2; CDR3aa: CASSQDRVNGELFF; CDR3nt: TGCGCCAGCAGCCAAGACAGGGTTAACGGGGAGCTGTTTTTT
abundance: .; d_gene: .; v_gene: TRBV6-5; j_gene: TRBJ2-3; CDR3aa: CASSYSINGGSDTQYF; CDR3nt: TGTGCCAGCAGTTACTCGATTAATGGGGGCTCAGATACGCAGTATTTT
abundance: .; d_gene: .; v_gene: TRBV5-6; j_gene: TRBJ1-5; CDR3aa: CASSFATGPQHF; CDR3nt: TGTGCCAGCAGCTTCGCGACTGGTCCCCAGCATTTT
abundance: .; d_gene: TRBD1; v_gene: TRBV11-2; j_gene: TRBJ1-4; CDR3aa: CASSLGDRDNEKLFF; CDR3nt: TGTGCCAGCAGCTTAGGCGACAGGGATAATGAAAAACTGTTTTTT
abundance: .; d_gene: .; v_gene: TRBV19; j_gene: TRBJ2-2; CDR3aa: CASSRQGRLSGELFF; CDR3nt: TGTGCCAGTAGCCGCCAGGGGCGCCTATCCGGGGAGCTGTTTTTT
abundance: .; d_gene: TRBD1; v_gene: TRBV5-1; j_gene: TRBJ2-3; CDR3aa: CASSLEGQFTDTQYF; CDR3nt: TGCGCCAGCAGCTTGGAGGGACAGTTCACAGATACGCAGTATTTT
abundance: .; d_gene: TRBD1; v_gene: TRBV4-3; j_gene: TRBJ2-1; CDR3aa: CASSKDRGQDEQFF; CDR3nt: TGCGCCAGCAGCAAGGACAGGGGGCAGGATGAGCAGTTCTTC
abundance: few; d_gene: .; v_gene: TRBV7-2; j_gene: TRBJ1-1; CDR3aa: CASSYKNTEAFF; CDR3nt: TGTGCCAGCAGCTACAAGAACACTGAAGCTTTCTTT
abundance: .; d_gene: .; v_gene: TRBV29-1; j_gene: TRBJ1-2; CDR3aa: CSARQGDGYTF; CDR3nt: TGCAGCGCACGGCAGGGCGATGGCTACACCTTC
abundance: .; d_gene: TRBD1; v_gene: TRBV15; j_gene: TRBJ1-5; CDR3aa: CATSSTGGYQPQHF; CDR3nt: TGTGCCACCAGCTCGACAGGGGGGTACCAGCCCCAGCATTTT
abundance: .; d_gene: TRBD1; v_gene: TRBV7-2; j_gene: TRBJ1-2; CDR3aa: CASSLGGTGEYYGYTF; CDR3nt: TGTGCCAGCAGCTTAGGTGGGACAGGGGAGTACTATGGCTACACCTTC
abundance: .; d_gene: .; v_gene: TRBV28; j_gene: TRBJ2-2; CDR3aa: CASRSAGANTGELFF; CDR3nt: TGTGCCAGCAGGTCGGCAGGCGCGAACACCGGGGAGCTGTTTTTT
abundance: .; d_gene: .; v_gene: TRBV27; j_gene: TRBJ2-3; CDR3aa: CASSAMASTDTQYF; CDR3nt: TGTGCCAGCAGCGCAATGGCCTCCACAGATACGCAGTATTTT
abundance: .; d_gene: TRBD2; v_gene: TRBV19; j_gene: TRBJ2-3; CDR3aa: CASSIRLAGGPSTDTQYF; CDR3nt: TGTGCCAGTAGTATAAGACTAGCGGGAGGGCCTTCCACAGATACGCAGTATTTT
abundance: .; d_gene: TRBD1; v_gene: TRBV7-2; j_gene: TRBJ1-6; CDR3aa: CASSGQGHNSPLHF; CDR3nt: TGTGCCAGCAGCGGACAGGGCCATAATTCACCCCTCCACTTT
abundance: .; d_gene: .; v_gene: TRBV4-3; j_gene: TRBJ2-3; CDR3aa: CASSPVGAVSTDTQYF; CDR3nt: TGCGCCAGCAGCCCGGTAGGAGCGGTTAGCACAGATACGCAGTATTTT
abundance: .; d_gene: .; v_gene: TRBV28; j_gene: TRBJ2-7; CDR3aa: CASRRRDYEQYF; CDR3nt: TGTGCCAGCAGGCGCAGGGACTACGAGCAGTACTTC
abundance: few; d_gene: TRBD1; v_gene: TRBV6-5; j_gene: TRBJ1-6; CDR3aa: CASSLDRANSPLHF; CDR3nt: TGTGCCAGCAGCCTGGACAGGGCTAATTCACCCCTCCACTTT
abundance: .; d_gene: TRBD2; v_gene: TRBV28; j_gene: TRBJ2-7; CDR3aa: CASRSSSGSLSYEQYF; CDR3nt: TGTGCCAGCAGATCTTCTAGCGGGAGTCTCTCCTACGAGCAGTACTTC
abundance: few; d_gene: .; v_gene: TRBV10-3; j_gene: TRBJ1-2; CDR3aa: CAISESEKPNYGYTF; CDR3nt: TGTGCCATCAGTGAGTCGGAGAAGCCTAACTATGGCTACACCTTC
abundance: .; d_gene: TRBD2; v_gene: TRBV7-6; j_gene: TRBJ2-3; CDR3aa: CASSFRASGASTDTQYF; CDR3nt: TGTGCCAGCAGCTTCCGGGCTAGCGGGGCTAGCACAGATACGCAGTATTTT
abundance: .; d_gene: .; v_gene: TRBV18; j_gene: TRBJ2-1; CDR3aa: CASSPLSYEQFF; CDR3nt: TGTGCCAGCTCACCATTGAGCTACGAGCAGTTCTTC
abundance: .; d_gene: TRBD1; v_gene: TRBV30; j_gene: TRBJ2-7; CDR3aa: CAYNRGNPYEQYF; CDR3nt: TGTGCCTATAACAGGGGAAATCCCTACGAGCAGTACTTC
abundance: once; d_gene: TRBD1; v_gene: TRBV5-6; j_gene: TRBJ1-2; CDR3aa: CASSFGTGDAGYTF; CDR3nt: TGTGCCAGCAGCTTCGGGACAGGGGATGCTGGCTACACCTTC
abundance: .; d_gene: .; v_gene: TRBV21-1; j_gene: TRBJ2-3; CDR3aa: CASSKALLAGSPDTQYF; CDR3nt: TGTGCCAGCAGCAAAGCGCTCCTAGCGGGGTCCCCAGATACGCAGTATTTT
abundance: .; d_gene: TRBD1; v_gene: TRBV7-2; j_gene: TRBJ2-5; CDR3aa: CASMGQPLLRETQYF; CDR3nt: TGTGCCAGCATGGGACAGCCCCTTTTGCGGGAGACCCAGTACTTC
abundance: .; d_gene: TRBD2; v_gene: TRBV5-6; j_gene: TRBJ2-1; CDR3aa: CASSLVQGGGANEQFF; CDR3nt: TGTGCCAGCAGCTTGGTACAAGGCGGGGGGGCGAATGAGCAGTTCTTC
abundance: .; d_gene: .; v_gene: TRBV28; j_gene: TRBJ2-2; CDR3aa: CASRAGLRNTGELFF; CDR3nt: TGTGCCAGCAGGGCGGGACTCAGGAACACCGGGGAGCTGTTTTTT
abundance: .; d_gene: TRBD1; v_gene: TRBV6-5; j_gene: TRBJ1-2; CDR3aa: CASRRGQGLYGYTF; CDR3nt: TGTGCCAGCAGACGAGGACAGGGACTCTATGGCTACACCTTC
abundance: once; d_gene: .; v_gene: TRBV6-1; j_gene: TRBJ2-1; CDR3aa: CASGALGDYNEQFF; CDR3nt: TGTGCCAGCGGCGCCCTAGGGGATTACAATGAGCAGTTCTTC
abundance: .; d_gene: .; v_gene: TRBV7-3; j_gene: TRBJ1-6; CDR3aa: CASSSLGQPNSPLHF; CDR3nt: TGTGCCAGCAGCTCCTTAGGACAGCCTAATTCACCCCTCCACTTT
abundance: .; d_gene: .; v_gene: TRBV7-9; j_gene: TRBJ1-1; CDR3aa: CASSLGGGNTEAFF; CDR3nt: TGTGCCAGCAGCTTAGGGGGGGGAAACACTGAAGCTTTCTTT
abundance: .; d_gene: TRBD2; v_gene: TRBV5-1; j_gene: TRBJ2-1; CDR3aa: CASSLFAGGFNEQFF; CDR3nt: TGCGCCAGCAGCTTGTTCGCGGGGGGATTTAATGAGCAGTTCTTC
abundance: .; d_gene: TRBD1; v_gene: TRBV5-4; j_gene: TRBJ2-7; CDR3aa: CASSSGTGGYEQYF; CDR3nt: TGTGCCAGCAGCTCCGGGACAGGGGGCTACGAGCAGTACTTC
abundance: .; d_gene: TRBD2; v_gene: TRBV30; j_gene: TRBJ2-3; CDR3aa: CAWSGSSGGTDTQYF; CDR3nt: TGTGCCTGGAGTGGCAGTAGCGGGGGCACAGATACGCAGTATTTT
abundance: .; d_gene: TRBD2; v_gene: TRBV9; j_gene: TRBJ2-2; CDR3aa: CASSVASTGGSAGELFF; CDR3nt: TGTGCCAGCAGCGTAGCCTCGACGGGAGGAAGTGCCGGGGAGCTGTTTTTT
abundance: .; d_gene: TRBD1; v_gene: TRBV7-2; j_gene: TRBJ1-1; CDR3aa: CASRPNRGDTEAFF; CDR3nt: TGTGCCAGCAGACCTAACAGGGGGGACACTGAAGCTTTCTTT
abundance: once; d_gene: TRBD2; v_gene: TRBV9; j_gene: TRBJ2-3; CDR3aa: CASSDGGGQWDTQYF; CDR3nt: TGTGCCAGCAGCGACGGGGGGGGCCAGTGGGATACGCAGTATTTT
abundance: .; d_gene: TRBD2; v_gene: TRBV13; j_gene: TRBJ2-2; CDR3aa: CASSPGLANTGELFF; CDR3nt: TGTGCCAGCAGCCCGGGACTAGCGAACACCGGGGAGCTGTTTTTT
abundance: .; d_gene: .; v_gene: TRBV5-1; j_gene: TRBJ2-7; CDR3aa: CASSLEPGSMVDEQYF; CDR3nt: TGCGCCAGCAGCTTGGAACCGGGAAGTATGGTCGACGAGCAGTACTTC
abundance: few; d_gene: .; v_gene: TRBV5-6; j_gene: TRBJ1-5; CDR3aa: CASSFYRAGQPQHF; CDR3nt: TGTGCCAGCAGCTTTTATAGGGCGGGTCAGCCCCAGCATTTT
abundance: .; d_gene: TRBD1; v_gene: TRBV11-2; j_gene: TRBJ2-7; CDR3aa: CASSLVGPGQGPSGQYF; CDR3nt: TGTGCCAGCAGCTTAGTCGGGCCGGGACAGGGACCTTCCGGGCAGTACTTC
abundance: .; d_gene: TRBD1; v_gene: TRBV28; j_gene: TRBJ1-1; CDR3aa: CAIDPGQGTPYGFTEAFF; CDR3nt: TGTGCCATCGATCCGGGACAGGGTACCCCTTACGGCTTCACTGAAGCTTTCTTT
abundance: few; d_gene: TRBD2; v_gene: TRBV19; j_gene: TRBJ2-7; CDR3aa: CASSTRSGDEQYF; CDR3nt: TGTGCCAGTAGTACCAGAAGCGGGGACGAGCAGTACTTC
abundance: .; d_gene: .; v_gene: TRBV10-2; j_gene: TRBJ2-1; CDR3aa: CASSATQGEQFF; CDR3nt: TGCGCCAGCAGTGCCACCCAGGGGGAGCAGTTCTTC